This T cell receptor beta chain emerged from a study of cytomegalovirus exposure and HLA in healthy donors. This clone was counted only a few times. Its matching antigen is unknown. Notes on the study in general: It was reported that TCR beta sequences correctly inferred the HLA-A and HLA-B alleles for most subjects. Most of the TCR beta V segments (in an earlier analysis) were productive either about 87% or about 30% of the time. CMV antigen specificity of a few CMV-associated chains was confirmed in vitro. A list of about 160 TCR beta chains associated with cytomegalovirus was given.

The CDR3 is 14 amino acids. Trimming cost V 4 bases and J 4 bases; bases outside gene matches: 6. Germline loops: CDR1 MNHEY, CDR2 SMNVEV (reference sequence). Both 60 Vbeta primers and 13 Jbeta primers went into the PCR. Profiling relied on immunoSEQ multiplex PCR, and the TCRdb table lists in-frame clones only, not all of them. This table holds 150,000 to 200,000 clones, 70% to 80% found once. Sequencing was done on a sample of PBMCs. The clonotype was recovered from a woman aged 25 to 45 in good health and CMV-seropositive. The rearrangement joins TRBV27 to TRBJ1-1; the match to TRBD1 covers 7 bases. CDR3 residues: CASSYGQGVTEAFF. CDR3 nucleotides: TGTGCCAGCAGTTATGGGCAGGGGGTCACTGAAGCTTTCTTT.